This TCR beta chain was identified during a study of blood T cell repertoires in COVID-19. Study information: Spain, Italy and the United States supplied samples that represented acute and convalescent COVID-19. PBMCs, B-cell-depleted T cells, or T cells were the source of the cDNA or gDNA that made up the material.

Per the authors' pipeline: Amplification of reference gene primers was used by the study to estimate nucleated cell counts. TCRdb's table, derived via immunoSEQ multiplex PCR, lists solely in-frame clones and lacks some. The V and J calls and clone size come from that table; D and trimming were worked out from the DNA. The table shows about 77,000 clones, with around 69% occurring only once. The CDR3 extends over 13 amino acids. Trimming cost V 2 bases and J 5 bases, with 9 bases left between them. Germline V gives CDR1 MNHNS, CDR2 SASEGT. The source is a man between 70 and 80 years old with active or convalescent COVID-19. The V gene is TRBV6-1, the J gene TRBJ1-2, with D unresolved. The specimen was peripheral blood. The CDR3 region has the DNA TGTGCCAGCAGTGAAACTGGAGAATATGGCTACACCTTC. Its translation: CASSETGEYGYTF.